This T cell receptor beta chain was sequenced for a study of CXCR3-negative and CXCR3-positive naive CD8 T cells. Study conclusions and caveats: Naive cells that were CXCR3-positive had more hydrophobic TRB CDR3s (compared with CXCR3-negative naive cells).

With UMI labels, 5' RACE was used to prepare the TRB cDNA libraries. TCRdb re-called the 5' RACE reads; one entry per CDR3 protein, DNA not given. The repertoire shows over 150,000 distinct CDR3 sequences; the top ten hold about 0.48%. Germline lookup yields CDR1 SEHNR and CDR2 FQNEAQ (reference sequence). The CDR3 spans 14 residues. With respect to this clonotype: Its target is not known.

A CD45RO-CCR7+CD27+CD95- phenotype identified naive CD8+ T cells. The material sequenced was naive CXCR3+ CD8+ T cells from blood. Sample subset: CD45RO-CCR7+CD27+CD95- naive CD8+ T cells expressing CXCR3 (TNR3+). The chain recombines TRBV7-9 with TRBJ1-6; the D gene TCRdb calls, TRBD1, cannot be checked with no DNA. This receptor was taken from a human donor in good health. Some clones in this sample may be carry-over from other donors' samples. CDR3 residues: CASSSGTGPPPLHF.